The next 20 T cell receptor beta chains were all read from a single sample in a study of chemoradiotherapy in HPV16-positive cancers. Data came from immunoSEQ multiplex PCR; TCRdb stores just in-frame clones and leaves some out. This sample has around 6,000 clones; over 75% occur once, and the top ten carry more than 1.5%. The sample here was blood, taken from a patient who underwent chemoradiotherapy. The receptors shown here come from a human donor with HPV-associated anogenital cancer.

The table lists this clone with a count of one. The DNA of the CDR3 is TGTGCCAGCAGCTTGACAGGGAGGACAGGGAGTTACGAGCAGTACTTC. Protein sequence: CASSLTGRTGSYEQYF. This sequence joins TRBV5-4 and TRBJ2-7; 8 positions agree with TRBD1. The V segment lost 1 base and the J segment 4 bases; nucleotides outside the gene matches: 10. This CDR3 has 16 residues. Germline loops: CDR1 SGHNT, CDR2 YYREEE (reference sequence).

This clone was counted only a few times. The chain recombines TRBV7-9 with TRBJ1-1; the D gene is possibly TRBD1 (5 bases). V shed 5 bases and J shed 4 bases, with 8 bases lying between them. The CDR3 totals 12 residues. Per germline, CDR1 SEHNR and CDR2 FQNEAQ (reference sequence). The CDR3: CASSLGPTEAFF. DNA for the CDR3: TGTGCCAGCAGCCTGGGACCCACTGAAGCTTTCTTT. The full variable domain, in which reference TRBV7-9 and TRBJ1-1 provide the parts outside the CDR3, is DTGVSQNPRHKITKRGQNVTFRCDPISEHNRLYWYRQTLGQGPEFLTYFQNEAQLEKSRLLSDRFSAERPKGSFSTLEIQRTEQGDSAMYLCASSLGPTEAFFGQGTRLTVV.

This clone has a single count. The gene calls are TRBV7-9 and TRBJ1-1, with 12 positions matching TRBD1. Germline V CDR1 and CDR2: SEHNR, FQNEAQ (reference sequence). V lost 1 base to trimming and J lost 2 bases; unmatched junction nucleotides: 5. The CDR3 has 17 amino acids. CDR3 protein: CASSLGAGQGANTEAFF. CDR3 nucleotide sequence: TGTGCCAGCAGCTTAGGAGCGGGACAGGGGGCAAACACTGAAGCTTTCTTT.

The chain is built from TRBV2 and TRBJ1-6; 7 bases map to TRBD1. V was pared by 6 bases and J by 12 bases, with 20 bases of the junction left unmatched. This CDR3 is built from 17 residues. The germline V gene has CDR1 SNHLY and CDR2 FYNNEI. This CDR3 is CASRRVGTGALTGPLHF. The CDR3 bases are TGTGCCAGCAGGAGGGTTGGAACAGGGGCCCTAACGGGACCCCTCCACTTT.

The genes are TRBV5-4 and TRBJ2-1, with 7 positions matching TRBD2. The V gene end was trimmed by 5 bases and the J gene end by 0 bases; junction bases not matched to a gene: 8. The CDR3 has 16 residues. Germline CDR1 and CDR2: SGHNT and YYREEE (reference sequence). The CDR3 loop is CASRQAGAVSYNEQFF. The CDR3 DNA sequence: TGTGCCAGCAGACAGGCGGGAGCCGTCTCCTACAATGAGCAGTTCTTC. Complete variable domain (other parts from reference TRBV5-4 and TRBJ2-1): ETGVTQSPTHLIKTRGQQVTLRCSSQSGHNTVSWYQQALGQGPQFIFQYYREEENGRGNFPPRFSGLQFPNYSSELNVNALELDDSALYLCASRQAGAVSYNEQFFGPGTRLTVL.

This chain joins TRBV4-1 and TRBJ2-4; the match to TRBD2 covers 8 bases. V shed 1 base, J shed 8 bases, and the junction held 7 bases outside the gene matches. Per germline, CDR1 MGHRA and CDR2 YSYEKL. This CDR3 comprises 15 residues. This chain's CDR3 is CASSQGGAGGYIQYF. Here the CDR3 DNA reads TGCGCCAGCAGCCAAGGTGGGGCGGGGGGATACATTCAGTACTTC.

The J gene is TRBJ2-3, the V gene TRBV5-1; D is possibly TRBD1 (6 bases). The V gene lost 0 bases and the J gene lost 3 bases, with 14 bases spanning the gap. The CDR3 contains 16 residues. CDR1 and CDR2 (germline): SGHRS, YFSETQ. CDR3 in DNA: TGCGCCAGCAGCTTGGCGATCGGGACATGGACAGATACGCAGTATTTT. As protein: CASSLAIGTWTDTQYF.

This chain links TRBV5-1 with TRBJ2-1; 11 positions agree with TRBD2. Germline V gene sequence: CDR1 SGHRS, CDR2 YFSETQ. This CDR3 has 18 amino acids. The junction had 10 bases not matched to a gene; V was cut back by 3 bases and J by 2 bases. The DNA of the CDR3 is TGCGCCAGCAGCTGGACGACTAGCGGGAAAGGGACCTACAATGAGCAGTTCTTC. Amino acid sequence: CASSWTTSGKGTYNEQFF.

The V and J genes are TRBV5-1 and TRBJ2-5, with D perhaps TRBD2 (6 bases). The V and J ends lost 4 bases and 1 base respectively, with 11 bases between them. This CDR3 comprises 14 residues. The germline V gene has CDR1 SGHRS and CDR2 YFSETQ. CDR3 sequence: CASSEGTFQETQYF. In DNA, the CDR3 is TGCGCCAGCAGCGAGGGGACTTTCCAAGAGACCCAGTACTTC.

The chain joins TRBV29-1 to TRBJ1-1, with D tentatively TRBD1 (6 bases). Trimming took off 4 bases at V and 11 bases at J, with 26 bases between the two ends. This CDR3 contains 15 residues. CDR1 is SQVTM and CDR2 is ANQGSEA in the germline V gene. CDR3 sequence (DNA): TGCAGCGTTGCCAGGGGTGAGTTGGGCAGGGGACCGGCTTTCTTT. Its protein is CSVARGELGRGPAFF.

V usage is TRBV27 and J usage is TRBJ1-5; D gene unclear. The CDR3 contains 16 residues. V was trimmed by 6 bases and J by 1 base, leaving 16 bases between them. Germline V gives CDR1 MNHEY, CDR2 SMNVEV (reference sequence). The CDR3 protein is CASSPAIGRSNQPQHF. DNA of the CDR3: TGTGCCAGCAGCCCCGCCATAGGACGGAGCAATCAGCCCCAGCATTTT.

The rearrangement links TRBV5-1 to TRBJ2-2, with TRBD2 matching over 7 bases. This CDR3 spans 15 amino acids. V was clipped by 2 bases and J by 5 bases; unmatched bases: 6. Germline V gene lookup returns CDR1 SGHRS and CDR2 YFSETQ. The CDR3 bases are TGCGCCAGCAGCTTAATGACTAGCCTGACCGGGGAGCTGTTTTTT. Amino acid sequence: CASSLMTSLTGELFF.

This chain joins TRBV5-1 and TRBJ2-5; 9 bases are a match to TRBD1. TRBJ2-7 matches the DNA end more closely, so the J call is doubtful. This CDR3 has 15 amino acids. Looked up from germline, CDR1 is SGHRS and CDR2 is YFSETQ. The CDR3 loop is CASRHRGLDDYEQYF. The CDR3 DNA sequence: TGCGCCAGCAGACACAGGGGGCTCGATGACTACGAGCAGTACTTC.

In DNA, the CDR3 is TGCGCCAGCAGCCAAGATCTGGGACTAGCGGGGGGGGTGGATACGCAGTATTTT. This encodes CASSQDLGLAGGVDTQYF. The V gene is TRBV4-3, the J gene TRBJ2-3; TRBD2 agrees at 16 bases. The germline V gene encodes CDR1 LGHNA and CDR2 YSLEER. The CDR3 runs to 18 residues. V shed 0 bases, J shed 6 bases, and the junction held 6 bases outside the gene matches.

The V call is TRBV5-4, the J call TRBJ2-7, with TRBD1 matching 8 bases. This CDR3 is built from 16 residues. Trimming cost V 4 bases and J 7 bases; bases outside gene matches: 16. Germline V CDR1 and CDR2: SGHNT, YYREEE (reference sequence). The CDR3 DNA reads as TGTGCCAGCAGCAGCTCGACAGGGGTCACCCGTGGGGAGCAGTACTTC. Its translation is CASSSSTGVTRGEQYF.

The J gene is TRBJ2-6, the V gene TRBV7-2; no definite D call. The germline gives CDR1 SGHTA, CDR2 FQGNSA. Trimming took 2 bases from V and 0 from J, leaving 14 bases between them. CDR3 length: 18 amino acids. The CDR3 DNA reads TGTGCCAGCAGCTTATCGTCTATGCGGAGCTCTGGGGCCAACGTCCTGACTTTC. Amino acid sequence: CASSLSSMRSSGANVLTF.

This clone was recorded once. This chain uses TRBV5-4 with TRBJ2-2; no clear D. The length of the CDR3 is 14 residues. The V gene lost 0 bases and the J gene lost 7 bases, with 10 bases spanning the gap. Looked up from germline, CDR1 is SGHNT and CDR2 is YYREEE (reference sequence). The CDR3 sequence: CASSLDGVHGELFF. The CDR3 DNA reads TGTGCCAGCAGCTTGGATGGGGTTCACGGGGAGCTGTTTTTT.

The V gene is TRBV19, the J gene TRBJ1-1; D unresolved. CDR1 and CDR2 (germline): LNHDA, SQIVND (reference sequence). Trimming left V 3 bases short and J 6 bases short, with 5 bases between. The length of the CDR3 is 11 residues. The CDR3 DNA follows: TGTGCCAGTAGTATCTTGTCTGAAGCTTTCTTT. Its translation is CASSILSEAFF.

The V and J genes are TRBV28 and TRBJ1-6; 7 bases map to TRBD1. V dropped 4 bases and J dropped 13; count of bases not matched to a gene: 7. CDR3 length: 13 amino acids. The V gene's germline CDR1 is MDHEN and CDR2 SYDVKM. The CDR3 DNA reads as TGTGCCAGCAGTTCCGACAGGGCAAAGCCCCTCCACTTT. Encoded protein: CASSSDRAKPLHF.

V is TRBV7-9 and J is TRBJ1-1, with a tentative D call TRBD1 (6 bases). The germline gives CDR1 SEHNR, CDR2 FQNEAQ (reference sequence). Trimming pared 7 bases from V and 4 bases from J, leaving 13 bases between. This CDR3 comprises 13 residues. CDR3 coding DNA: TGTGCCAGCACTCTAACAGGGTCCACTGAAGCTTTCTTT. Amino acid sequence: CASTLTGSTEAFF.